Each of the 16 T cell receptor beta chains below was sequenced from the same sample in a study of blood T cell repertoires in COVID-19 (TCRdb year 2020). Preparation of the library involved the immunoSEQ multiplex PCR assay. In TCRdb, the immuneACCESS table is reduced to in-frame sequences with V and J assigned. These tables do not hold every clone; where another copy was compared, an unresolved V gene accounts for under half, and the others remain unexplained. The sample table contains fewer than 350,000 clones; only one count was recorded for less than 85% of them. The ten top clones hold 2% to 3% of the sample. Sequencing was performed on PBMCs or T cells enriched from blood (not recorded which). All receptors come from a woman between 45 and 60 years old who had recovered from COVID-19.

This clone has only a few counts. J is TRBJ1-5 and V is TRBV7-2; D is unresolved. Germline CDR1 SGHTA, CDR2 FQGNSA. The CDR3 has 15 amino acids. Trimming removed 5 bases from V and 0 bases from J, with 11 bases in between. CDR3 residues: CASSPTRGSNQPQHF. The DNA of the CDR3 is TGTGCCAGCAGCCCTACACGGGGTAGCAATCAGCCCCAGCATTTT. Full variable domain (rest looked up from reference TRBV7-2 and TRBJ1-5): GAGVSQSPSNKVTEKGKDVELRCDPISGHTALYWYRQSLGQGLEFLIYFQGNSAPDKSGLPSDRFSAERTGGSVSTLTIQRTQQEDSAVYLCASSPTRGSNQPQHFGDGTRLSIL.

With respect to this clone: Relative to the germline gene, one junction end is altered; a read error may explain this. The CDR3 spells CATSVTAYQETQYF. For the CDR3, the DNA is TGTGCCACCAGTGTGACTGCGTACCAAGAGACCCAGTACTTC. This chain connects TRBV27 to TRBJ2-5; D gene uncertain. Germline CDR1 reads MNHEY; CDR2 reads SMNVEV (reference sequence). The CDR3 has 14 amino acids.

This clone occurred a few times. The genes are TRBV5-1 and TRBJ1-1; the match to TRBD1 covers 8 bases. CDR1 and CDR2 from the germline V gene are SGHRS and YFSETQ. Trimming took 5 bases from V and 0 from J; bases not matched to a gene: 6. This CDR3 has 15 residues. The CDR3 coding sequence is TGCGCCAGCAGAAGGACAGGGACCATGAACACTGAAGCTTTCTTT. As protein: CASRRTGTMNTEAFF.

The gene calls are TRBV29-1 and TRBJ1-1; 7 bases fit TRBD1. CDR1 and CDR2 (germline): SQVTM, ANQGSEA. V shed 2 bases and J 1 base; nucleotides not matched to a gene: 4. The CDR3 is 14 amino acids. CDR3 nucleotide sequence: TGCAGCGTTGAAATCAGGGGGGCGAACACTGAAGCTTTCTTT. Translated: CSVEIRGANTEAFF.

The chain uses TRBV6-5 and TRBJ2-2, with D hard to call. Germline CDR1 is MNHEY and CDR2 is SVGAGI. The CDR3 totals 15 residues. Trimming pared 2 bases from V and 1 base from J, leaving 8 bases between. As DNA, the CDR3 is TGTGCCAGCAGTTACATTCCGTTGAACACCGGGGAGCTGTTTTTT. Translated, it gives CASSYIPLNTGELFF.

DNA of the CDR3: TGTGCCAGCAGCTTTACACGTGAGGGGGCTGAAGCTTTCTTT. Encoded protein: CASSFTREGAEAFF. The V call is TRBV5-6, the J call TRBJ1-1, with a possible D match to TRBD1 (6 bases). Germline CDR1 reads SGHDT; CDR2 reads YYEEEE. The germline V and J ends were trimmed by 2 bases and 6 bases, with 14 bases remaining between them. This CDR3 has 14 residues.

This clone turned up a few times. The chain carries TRBV29-1 and TRBJ1-1; D is uncertain. From germline, CDR1 is SQVTM and CDR2 ANQGSEA. The CDR3 is made up of 10 amino acids. The CDR3 loop reads CKALGTEAFF. CDR3 sequence (DNA): TGCAAGGCGCTCGGGACTGAAGCTTTCTTT.

This clone showed up just once. The chain carries TRBV27 and TRBJ1-5; 8 positions agree with TRBD1. This CDR3 region has 15 residues. The V gene end was trimmed by 5 bases and the J gene end by 2 bases; junction bases not matched to a gene: 5. The germline V gene encodes CDR1 MNHEY and CDR2 SMNVEV (reference sequence). The CDR3 DNA sequence: TGTGCCAGCAGTAGACAGGGGAAAGGCAATCAGCCCCAGCATTTT. Encoded protein: CASSRQGKGNQPQHF.

V gene TRBV4-1 combines with J gene TRBJ1-6, with TRBD1 as a possible D gene (5 bases). Between the trimmed V and J ends, which lost 0 bases and 10 bases, there was a span of 7 bases. This CDR3 has 13 residues. Germline lookup yields CDR1 MGHRA and CDR2 YSYEKL. DNA of the CDR3: TGCGCCAGCAGCCAAGACGGGGGATCACCCCTCCACTTT. It translates to CASSQDGGSPLHF.

The chain combines TRBV2 with TRBJ2-1, with D maybe TRBD2 (6 bases). The V and J ends lost 2 bases and 6 bases respectively, with 14 bases between them. The CDR3 runs to 15 residues. Looked up from germline, CDR1 is SNHLY and CDR2 is FYNNEI. CDR3 residues: CASSERTSPRNEQFF. The CDR3 region has the DNA TGTGCCAGCAGTGAAAGAACTAGCCCTCGCAATGAGCAGTTCTTC.

V gene TRBV19 combines with J gene TRBJ2-1; the match to TRBD2 covers 8 bases. CDR3 length: 12 residues. The germline CDR1 and CDR2 sequences are LNHDA and SQIVND (reference sequence). V shed 5 bases and J 14 bases; nucleotides not matched to a gene: 8. The CDR3 sequence is CASSPGRRGEFF. The CDR3 DNA reads TGTGCCAGTAGTCCCGGAAGGCGGGGGGAGTTCTTC.

The CDR3 DNA follows: TGTGCCAGCTCAGCTGACAGGCAGAAACTGTTTTTT. This encodes CASSADRQKLFF. This chain links TRBV18 with TRBJ1-4, with a possible D match to TRBD1 (6 bases). Germline CDR1 is KGHSH and CDR2 is LQKENI. Trimming removed 5 bases at V and 11 bases at J, with 12 bases between. This CDR3 has 12 residues.

This clone was found once. The chain is built from TRBV19 and TRBJ1-4; the match to TRBD1 covers 8 bases. CDR3 length: 14 residues. The junction had 8 bases not matched to a gene; V was cut back by 6 bases and J by 8 bases. The germline V gene encodes CDR1 LNHDA and CDR2 SQIVND (reference sequence). The CDR3 loop is CASSLQGVREKLFF. The CDR3 nucleotides read TGTGCCAGTAGCCTACAGGGGGTTAGAGAAAAACTGTTTTTT.

This sequence joins TRBV5-6 and TRBJ2-7; tentative D call: TRBD2 (6 bases). Germline V lookup: CDR1 SGHDT, CDR2 YYEEEE. V dropped 1 base and J dropped 1 base, with 15 bases sitting between them. The CDR3 extends over 16 amino acids. DNA for the CDR3: TGTGCCAGCAGCTTGCAGATTGGGAGCGGGTCCTACGAGCAGTACTTC. As protein: CASSLQIGSGSYEQYF.

The count of this clone is one. The chain uses TRBV29-1 and TRBJ2-3; 9 bases match TRBD1. The CDR3 totals 13 residues. V gave up 6 bases and J gave up 0 bases; unmatched junction bases: 1. Germline lookup yields CDR1 SQVTM and CDR2 ANQGSEA. The CDR3 region is CSVGTGSTDTQYF. Written as DNA, the CDR3 is TGCAGCGTCGGGACAGGGAGCACAGATACGCAGTATTTT.

The CDR3 spells CASSMGQKNQPQHF. The CDR3 region has the DNA TGTGCCAGTAGTATGGGACAGAAGAATCAGCCCCAGCATTTT. The V and J genes are TRBV19 and TRBJ1-5; 7 bases are a match to TRBD1. The CDR3 has 14 amino acids. V dropped 3 bases and J dropped 4; count of bases not matched to a gene: 3. Germline V lookup: CDR1 LNHDA, CDR2 SQIVND (reference sequence). The full variable domain, completed using reference TRBV19 and TRBJ1-5, is DGGITQSPKYLFRKEGQNVTLSCEQNLNHDAMYWYRQDPGQGLRLIYYSQIVNDFQKGDIAEGYSVSREKKESFPLTVTSAQKNPTAFYLCASSMGQKNQPQHFGDGTRLSIL.